The entry below gives a single T cell receptor beta chain sequence along with its context. The antigen is undetermined. This sample stems from a study of T cell responses to AZD1222 COVID-19 vaccine. Across the study: Timing groups of about 4 and about 12 weeks for second doses were pooled.

Generated by immunoSEQ multiplex PCR, the TCRdb table keeps only in-frame clones and is missing some. The data contain over 100,000 clones, around 86% of them singletons. Whole-study results and caveats: Donors were mostly white British, more females; clonal diversity possibly underestimated. Unmutated variant regions are reportedly targeted by nearly half of spike-specific TCRs.

Germline V CDR1 and CDR2: SGDLS, YYNGEE. V lost 0 bases, J lost 4 bases, and 10 bases lay in between. CDR3 length: 14 residues. This chain joins TRBV9 and TRBJ1-2; no reliable D call. The material sequenced was peripheral blood, taken on day 0 of AZD1222 vaccination. This sequence originates from an adult in good health. DNA for the CDR3: TGTGCCAGCAGCGTAGCTGACGGATTCTATGGCTACACCTTC. Translated: CASSVADGFYGYTF.